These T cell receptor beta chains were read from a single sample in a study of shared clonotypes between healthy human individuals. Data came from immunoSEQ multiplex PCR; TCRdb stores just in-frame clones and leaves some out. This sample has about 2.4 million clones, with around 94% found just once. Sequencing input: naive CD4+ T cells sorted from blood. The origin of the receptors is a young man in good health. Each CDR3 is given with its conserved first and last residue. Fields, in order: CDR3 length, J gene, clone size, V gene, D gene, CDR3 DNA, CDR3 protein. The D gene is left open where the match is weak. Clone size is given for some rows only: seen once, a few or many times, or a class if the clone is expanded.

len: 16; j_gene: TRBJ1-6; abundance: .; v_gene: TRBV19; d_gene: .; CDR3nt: TGTGCCAGTAGTCCATTACTAGGCTCCTATAATTCACCCCTCCACTTT; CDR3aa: CASSPLLGSYNSPLHF
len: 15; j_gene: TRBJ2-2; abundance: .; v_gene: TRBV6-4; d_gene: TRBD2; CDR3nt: TGTGCCAGCAGTAAGGCGGGAGGACTCACCGGGGAGCTGTTTTTT; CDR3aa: CASSKAGGLTGELFF
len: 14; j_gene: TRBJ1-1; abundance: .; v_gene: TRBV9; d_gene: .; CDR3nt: TGTGCCAGCAACGAGATTGGGGGGTCAACTGAAGCTTTCTTT; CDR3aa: CASNEIGGSTEAFF
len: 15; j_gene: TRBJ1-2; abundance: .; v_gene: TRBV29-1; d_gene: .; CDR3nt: TGCAGCGTTGACGAAAGGGTCCCCGCTAACTATGGCTACACCTTC; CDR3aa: CSVDERVPANYGYTF
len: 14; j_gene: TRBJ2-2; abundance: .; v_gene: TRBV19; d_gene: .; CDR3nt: TGTGCCAGTAGTAAGGGACAAAACACCGGGGAGCTGTTTTTT; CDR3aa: CASSKGQNTGELFF
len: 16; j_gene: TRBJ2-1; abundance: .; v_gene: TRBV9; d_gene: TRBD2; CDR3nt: TGTGCCAGCAGCGTAGAAGGTAGCGGGAGGGCCAATGAGCAGTTCTTC; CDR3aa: CASSVEGSGRANEQFF
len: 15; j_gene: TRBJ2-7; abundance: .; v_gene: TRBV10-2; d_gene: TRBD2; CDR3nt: TGCGCCAGCAGTCAGGGACTAGCGGGGCCCTACGAGCAGTACTTC; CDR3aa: CASSQGLAGPYEQYF
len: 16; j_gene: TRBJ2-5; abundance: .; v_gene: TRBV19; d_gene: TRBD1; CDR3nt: TGTGCCAGTAGTACCCCGGGACAGGGGACCGGAGAGACCCAGTACTTC; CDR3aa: CASSTPGQGTGETQYF
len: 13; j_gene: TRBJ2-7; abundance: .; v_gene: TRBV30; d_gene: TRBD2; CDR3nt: TGTGCCTCCCGGACTAGCGGGAAGTACGAGCAGTACTTC; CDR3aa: CASRTSGKYEQYF
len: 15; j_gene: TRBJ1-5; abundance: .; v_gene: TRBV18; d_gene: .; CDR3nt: TGTGCCAGCTCACCCTTGGGGCAGTCCAATCAGCCCCAGCATTTT; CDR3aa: CASSPLGQSNQPQHF
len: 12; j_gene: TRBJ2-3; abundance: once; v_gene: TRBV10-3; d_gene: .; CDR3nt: TGTGCCATCAGCCCGGGGACAGATACGCAGTATTTT; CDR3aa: CAISPGTDTQYF
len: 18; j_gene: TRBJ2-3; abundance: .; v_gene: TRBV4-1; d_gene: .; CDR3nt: TGCGCCAGCAGCCAAGTGGTCAGGGCCGCTGGGGAACAAAGTACGCAGTATTTT; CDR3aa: CASSQVVRAAGEQSTQYF
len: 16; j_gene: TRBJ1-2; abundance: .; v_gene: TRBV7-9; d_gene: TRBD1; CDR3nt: TGTGCCAGCAGCGACTCCGGGACAGGGGAGTCTTATGGCTACACCTTC; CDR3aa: CASSDSGTGESYGYTF
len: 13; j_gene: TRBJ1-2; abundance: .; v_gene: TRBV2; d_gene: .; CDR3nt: TGTGCCAGCAGTGCGGAACGGGAAGGAGGCTACACCTTC; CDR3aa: CASSAEREGGYTF
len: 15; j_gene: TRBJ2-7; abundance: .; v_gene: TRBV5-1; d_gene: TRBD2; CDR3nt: TGCGCCAGCAGCATATGGACTAGCGGGGGGTACGAGCAGTACTTC; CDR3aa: CASSIWTSGGYEQYF
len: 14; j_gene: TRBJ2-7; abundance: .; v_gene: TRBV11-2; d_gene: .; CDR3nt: TGTGCCAGCAGCTTAATTTCGAACAGGGCTCAGCAGTACTTC; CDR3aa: CASSLISNRAQQYF
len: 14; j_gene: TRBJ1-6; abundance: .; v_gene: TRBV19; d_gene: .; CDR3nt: TGTGCCAGTAGAGGGGGAACCTATAATTCACCCCTCCACTTT; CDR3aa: CASRGGTYNSPLHF
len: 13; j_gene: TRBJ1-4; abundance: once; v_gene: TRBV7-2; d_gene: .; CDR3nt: TGTGCCAGCAGCTTAGGGGGAGGGGAGAAACTGTTTTTT; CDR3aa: CASSLGGGEKLFF
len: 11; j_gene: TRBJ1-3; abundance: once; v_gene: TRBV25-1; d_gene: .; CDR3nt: TGTGCCACCTCACGGGCGGACACCATATATTTT; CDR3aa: CATSRADTIYF
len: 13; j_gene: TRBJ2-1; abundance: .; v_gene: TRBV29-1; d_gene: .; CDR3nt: TGCAGCGTTTCAAGCGCCTCCTACAATGAGCAGTTCTTC; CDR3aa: CSVSSASYNEQFF
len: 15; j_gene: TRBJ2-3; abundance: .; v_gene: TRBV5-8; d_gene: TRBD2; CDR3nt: TGTGCCAGCAGCTTTCCCGGGAGGGCCCCAGATACGCAGTATTTT; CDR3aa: CASSFPGRAPDTQYF
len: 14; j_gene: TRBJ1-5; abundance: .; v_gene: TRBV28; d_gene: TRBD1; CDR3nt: TGTGCCAGCACTCCGACAGGGTTGGTTCGAACCCAGCATTTT; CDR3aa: CASTPTGLVRTQHF
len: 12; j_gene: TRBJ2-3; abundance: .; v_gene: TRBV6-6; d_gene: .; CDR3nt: TGTGCCAGCAGCCTGAGCACAGATACGCAGTATTTT; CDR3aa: CASSLSTDTQYF
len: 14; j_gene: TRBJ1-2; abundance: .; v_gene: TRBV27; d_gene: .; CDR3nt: TGTGCCAGCAGTTTCGGGGGGGAAAGCTATGGCTACACCTTC; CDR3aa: CASSFGGESYGYTF
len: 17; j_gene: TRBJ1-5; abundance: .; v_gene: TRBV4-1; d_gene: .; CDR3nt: TGCGCCAGCAGCCAAGATGGGGCCAGGGGTGACAATCAGCCCCAGCATTTT; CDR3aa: CASSQDGARGDNQPQHF
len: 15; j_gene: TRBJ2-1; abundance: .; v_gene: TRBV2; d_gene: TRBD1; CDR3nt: TGTGCCAGCAGTGCCGGACAGGTCCGAGACGGTGAGCAGTTCTTC; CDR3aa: CASSAGQVRDGEQFF
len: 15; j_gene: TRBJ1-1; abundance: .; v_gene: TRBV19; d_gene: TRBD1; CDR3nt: TGTGCCAGTAGTACCCAAGGGACAGGGAACACTGAAGCTTTCTTT; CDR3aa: CASSTQGTGNTEAFF